The present T cell receptor (beta chain) was sequenced within a study of cytomegalovirus exposure and HLA in healthy donors. Study in general: Inside one of the first data releases sat around 85 million unique TCRs taken from HLA-typed donors.

To note about this clone: Its antigen is not known.

Findings and caveats of the study: Later analysis associated a missense DCLRE1C variant with TCR beta V- and J-gene trimming. Per a prior analysis, the majority of TCR beta V segments were productive roughly 90% or roughly 30% of the time.

The CDR3 is made up of 16 amino acids. CDR1 is KGHSH, CDR2 LQKENI, per germline. The ends were cut back, 0 bases at V and 0 bases at J, with 9 bases in the middle. Primers included in the PCR were 60 Vbeta and 13 Jbeta primers. Method: immunoSEQ multiplex PCR; TCRdb's copy keeps in-frame clones and lacks some. The table includes approximately 170,000 clones, about 76% detected once. The TCR was taken from a woman aged 18-29 years in good health and CMV-seropositive. The material sequenced was PBMCs. J is TRBJ1-3 and V is TRBV18; D gene unclear. The CDR3 loop is CASSPPGAFSGNTIYF. DNA of the CDR3: TGTGCCAGCTCACCACCCGGTGCCTTCTCTGGAAACACCATATATTTT.